Listed below are T cell receptor beta chains from one sample, sequenced in a study of shared clonotypes between healthy human individuals. Sequenced by immunoSEQ multiplex PCR; TCRdb stores in-frame clones only, minus some. The sample consists of 190,000 or so clones, 66% of them appearing once. The sequenced sample consisted of memory CD4+ T cells sorted from blood. These receptors came from a man aged 25 to 40 in good health. Each CDR3 is given with its conserved first and last residue. D genes are given only for firm matches. Expanded clones are given a class, and other clones once, few, many or no size at all.

CDR3aa: CASSPSRGDKYNEQFF; CDR3nt: TGTGCCAGCAGCCCCAGTCGGGGGGACAAATACAATGAGCAGTTCTTC; v_gene: TRBV5-4; d_gene: NA; j_gene: TRBJ2-1; abundance: NA
CDR3aa: CASSKNEQFF; CDR3nt: TGTGCCAGCAGCAAAAATGAGCAGTTCTTC; v_gene: TRBV21-1; d_gene: NA; j_gene: TRBJ2-1; abundance: few
CDR3aa: CASSFYPKQETQYF; CDR3nt: TGTGCCAGCAGTTTCTATCCGAAACAAGAGACCCAGTACTTC; v_gene: TRBV28; d_gene: NA; j_gene: TRBJ2-5; abundance: NA
CDR3aa: CASSLDLGSGALSGNTIYF; CDR3nt: TGTGCCAGCAGCTTAGATCTTGGTTCCGGGGCCCTATCTGGAAACACCATATATTTT; v_gene: TRBV11-2; d_gene: NA; j_gene: TRBJ1-3; abundance: NA
CDR3aa: CASSRAGVSSGANVLTF; CDR3nt: TGTGCCAGCAGCCGAGCGGGAGTCTCCTCTGGGGCCAACGTCCTGACTTTC; v_gene: TRBV2; d_gene: TRBD2; j_gene: TRBJ2-6; abundance: few
CDR3aa: CASSIDPSGAYEQYF; CDR3nt: TGTGCCAGCAGCATAGATCCTAGCGGGGCCTACGAGCAGTACTTC; v_gene: TRBV7-2; d_gene: TRBD2; j_gene: TRBJ2-7; abundance: NA
CDR3aa: CASSRRLAGEETQYF; CDR3nt: TGTGCCAGCAGCCGCAGACTAGCGGGAGAAGAGACCCAGTACTTC; v_gene: TRBV11-2; d_gene: TRBD2; j_gene: TRBJ2-5; abundance: NA
CDR3aa: CASSLAGGRAHEQFF; CDR3nt: TGCGCCAGCAGCTTGGCTGGCGGGAGGGCCCATGAGCAGTTCTTC; v_gene: TRBV5-1; d_gene: TRBD2; j_gene: TRBJ2-1; abundance: NA
CDR3aa: CASSFGYNEQFF; CDR3nt: TGTGCCAGCAGCTTTGGTTACAATGAGCAGTTCTTC; v_gene: TRBV11-2; d_gene: NA; j_gene: TRBJ2-1; abundance: NA
CDR3aa: CSATSAAEQFF; CDR3nt: TGCAGTGCTACCTCTGCTGCTGAGCAGTTCTTC; v_gene: TRBV20-1; d_gene: NA; j_gene: TRBJ2-1; abundance: few
CDR3aa: CASSYTGKNHNEQFF; CDR3nt: TGCGCCAGCAGCTATACAGGGAAGAACCACAATGAGCAGTTCTTC; v_gene: TRBV5-1; d_gene: NA; j_gene: TRBJ2-1; abundance: NA
CDR3aa: CASSAGTSMFF; CDR3nt: TGTGCCAGCAGTGCCGGGACTAGTATGTTCTTC; v_gene: TRBV7-3; d_gene: TRBD2; j_gene: TRBJ2-1; abundance: NA
CDR3aa: CASSPGQEEKLFF; CDR3nt: TGTGCCAGCAGTCCGGGACAGGAGGAAAAACTGTTTTTT; v_gene: TRBV28; d_gene: TRBD1; j_gene: TRBJ1-4; abundance: NA
CDR3aa: CASSRGGSQETQYF; CDR3nt: TGCGCCAGCAGCCGAGGCGGTAGTCAAGAGACCCAGTACTTC; v_gene: TRBV4-3; d_gene: NA; j_gene: TRBJ2-5; abundance: few
CDR3aa: CASRPTPSGRIHEQYF; CDR3nt: TGTGCCAGCAGGCCTACACCTAGCGGGAGAATCCACGAGCAGTACTTC; v_gene: TRBV28; d_gene: TRBD2; j_gene: TRBJ2-7; abundance: NA
CDR3aa: CASSEVTREQYF; CDR3nt: TGTGCCAGCAGCGAGGTTACACGCGAGCAGTACTTC; v_gene: TRBV6-1; d_gene: NA; j_gene: TRBJ2-7; abundance: NA
CDR3aa: CASRGDSFTEAFF; CDR3nt: TGTGCCAGCAGGGGGGATTCCTTTACTGAAGCTTTCTTT; v_gene: TRBV2; d_gene: NA; j_gene: TRBJ1-1; abundance: NA
CDR3aa: CASSSSVSWSNQPQHF; CDR3nt: TGTGCCAGCAGTTCTTCCGTCTCATGGAGCAATCAGCCCCAGCATTTT; v_gene: TRBV28; d_gene: NA; j_gene: TRBJ1-5; abundance: NA
CDR3aa: CASTNGINQPQHF; CDR3nt: TGTGCCAGTACCAATGGTATAAATCAGCCCCAGCATTTT; v_gene: TRBV19; d_gene: NA; j_gene: TRBJ1-5; abundance: NA
CDR3aa: CASSSPFGDRYEQYF; CDR3nt: TGTGCCAGCAGTTCCCCCTTCGGAGATCGATACGAGCAGTACTTC; v_gene: TRBV27; d_gene: NA; j_gene: TRBJ2-7; abundance: NA
CDR3aa: CASSPTPGLAHPDTQYF; CDR3nt: TGTGCCAGCAGCCCAACCCCTGGACTAGCTCACCCAGATACGCAGTATTTT; v_gene: TRBV13; d_gene: TRBD2; j_gene: TRBJ2-3; abundance: once
CDR3aa: CASRTLFRLGNEQYF; CDR3nt: TGTGCCAGCAGGACCCTTTTCCGGCTAGGAAACGAGCAGTACTTC; v_gene: TRBV2; d_gene: NA; j_gene: TRBJ2-7; abundance: NA
CDR3aa: CASSDGERIAKNIQYF; CDR3nt: TGTGCCAGCAGTGACGGTGAGAGGATAGCCAAAAACATTCAGTACTTC; v_gene: TRBV2; d_gene: NA; j_gene: TRBJ2-4; abundance: NA
CDR3aa: CASRREGLRTGELFF; CDR3nt: TGTGCCAGCAGGCGGGAGGGCCTGAGGACCGGGGAGCTGTTTTTT; v_gene: TRBV6-5; d_gene: TRBD2; j_gene: TRBJ2-2; abundance: few
CDR3aa: CASSFGGLAGDNEQFF; CDR3nt: TGTGCCAGCAGTTTCGGCGGACTAGCGGGAGACAATGAGCAGTTCTTC; v_gene: TRBV28; d_gene: TRBD2; j_gene: TRBJ2-1; abundance: few
CDR3aa: CATSRGAQRATQYF; CDR3nt: TGTGCCACTTCAAGGGGGGCACAGAGAGCGACCCAGTACTTC; v_gene: TRBV15; d_gene: NA; j_gene: TRBJ2-5; abundance: NA
CDR3aa: CARIMGPWVGYEQYF; CDR3nt: TGTGCCAGAATCATGGGTCCGTGGGTAGGGTACGAGCAGTACTTC; v_gene: TRBV5-3; d_gene: NA; j_gene: TRBJ2-7; abundance: NA
CDR3aa: CASSSQGQVTDTQYF; CDR3nt: TGTGCCAGCAGCTCTCAGGGGCAGGTCACAGATACGCAGTATTTT; v_gene: TRBV11-3; d_gene: NA; j_gene: TRBJ2-3; abundance: NA
CDR3aa: CASSLGIAGLAGGGGTDTQYF; CDR3nt: TGTGCCAGCAGCTTAGGTATAGCAGGACTAGCGGGAGGCGGAGGCACAGATACGCAGTATTTT; v_gene: TRBV7-8; d_gene: TRBD2; j_gene: TRBJ2-3; abundance: NA
CDR3aa: CASSRTSSKNTDTQYF; CDR3nt: TGCGCCAGCAGCCGTACTTCTAGCAAAAACACAGATACGCAGTATTTT; v_gene: TRBV5-1; d_gene: NA; j_gene: TRBJ2-3; abundance: NA
CDR3aa: CASSLGGFQAGAFF; CDR3nt: TGTGCCAGCAGCTTGGGAGGGTTCCAGGCGGGAGCTTTCTTT; v_gene: TRBV5-5; d_gene: NA; j_gene: TRBJ1-1; abundance: NA
CDR3aa: CASSPPSAGGEKLFF; CDR3nt: TGTGCCAGCTCACCACCGTCGGCAGGGGGTGAAAAACTGTTTTTT; v_gene: TRBV18; d_gene: TRBD1; j_gene: TRBJ1-4; abundance: NA
CDR3aa: CASSERLAYETQYF; CDR3nt: TGTGCCAGCAGTGAAAGACTAGCGTATGAGACCCAGTACTTC; v_gene: TRBV7-2; d_gene: TRBD2; j_gene: TRBJ2-5; abundance: NA
CDR3aa: CASSLAGGNEQFF; CDR3nt: TGTGCCAGCAGCCTCGCCGGCGGGAATGAGCAGTTCTTC; v_gene: TRBV4-2; d_gene: NA; j_gene: TRBJ2-1; abundance: NA
CDR3aa: CASSLALAGGDNTQYF; CDR3nt: TGTGCCAGCAGTTTAGCTCTAGCGGGAGGCGACAATACGCAGTATTTT; v_gene: TRBV28; d_gene: TRBD2; j_gene: TRBJ2-3; abundance: NA
CDR3aa: CASRENLYEQYF; CDR3nt: TGTGCCAGCCGGGAGAACCTATACGAGCAGTACTTC; v_gene: TRBV5-5; d_gene: NA; j_gene: TRBJ2-7; abundance: NA
CDR3aa: CASSQWTGNYGYTF; CDR3nt: TGTGCCAGCAGCCAGTGGACCGGGAACTATGGCTACACCTTC; v_gene: TRBV7-2; d_gene: NA; j_gene: TRBJ1-2; abundance: NA
CDR3aa: CASSLVGGGNQPQHF; CDR3nt: TGTGCCAGCAGCTTAGTCGGAGGAGGCAATCAGCCCCAGCATTTT; v_gene: TRBV7-8; d_gene: NA; j_gene: TRBJ1-5; abundance: few
CDR3aa: CASSPRVQGFNTEAFF; CDR3nt: TGTGCCAGCTCACCAAGGGTCCAGGGCTTCAACACTGAAGCTTTCTTT; v_gene: TRBV18; d_gene: NA; j_gene: TRBJ1-1; abundance: NA
CDR3aa: CASSLVTGAGSYNEQFF; CDR3nt: TGTGCCAGCAGTTTAGTGACGGGAGCTGGCTCCTACAATGAGCAGTTCTTC; v_gene: TRBV28; d_gene: NA; j_gene: TRBJ2-1; abundance: NA
CDR3aa: CASSLDRAGEQFF; CDR3nt: TGTGCCAGCAGTTTGGACAGGGCGGGTGAGCAGTTCTTC; v_gene: TRBV5-6; d_gene: TRBD1; j_gene: TRBJ2-1; abundance: NA
CDR3aa: CASSLMGQYTEAFF; CDR3nt: TGTGCCAGCAGCTTAATGGGGCAGTACACTGAAGCTTTCTTT; v_gene: TRBV5-6; d_gene: NA; j_gene: TRBJ1-1; abundance: NA
CDR3aa: CASSRNRDYPYEQYF; CDR3nt: TGTGCCAGCAGTCGGAACCGGGACTATCCCTACGAGCAGTACTTC; v_gene: TRBV6-5; d_gene: TRBD2; j_gene: TRBJ2-7; abundance: NA
CDR3aa: CASSLVRLYEQYF; CDR3nt: TGTGCCAGCAGCTTAGTTCGGCTCTACGAGCAGTACTTC; v_gene: TRBV11-2; d_gene: NA; j_gene: TRBJ2-7; abundance: NA
CDR3aa: CSARAGAEPPSGANVLTF; CDR3nt: TGCAGCGCCCGGGCAGGGGCCGAACCCCCCTCTGGGGCCAACGTCCTGACTTTC; v_gene: TRBV29-1; d_gene: NA; j_gene: TRBJ2-6; abundance: NA
CDR3aa: CASSAPEKIYNEQFF; CDR3nt: TGTGCCAGCAGCGCCCCAGAGAAGATCTACAATGAGCAGTTCTTC; v_gene: TRBV6-1; d_gene: NA; j_gene: TRBJ2-1; abundance: NA
CDR3aa: CASSSSRKPHGYTF; CDR3nt: TGTGCCAGCAGCTCCTCTCGTAAGCCCCATGGCTACACCTTC; v_gene: TRBV11-2; d_gene: NA; j_gene: TRBJ1-2; abundance: NA
CDR3aa: CASSHVADTIYF; CDR3nt: TGCGCCAGCAGCCACGTAGCGGACACCATATATTTT; v_gene: TRBV4-1; d_gene: NA; j_gene: TRBJ1-3; abundance: NA
CDR3aa: CASSLAQETQYF; CDR3nt: TGTGCCAGCAGCTTAGCCCAAGAGACCCAGTACTTC; v_gene: TRBV7-8; d_gene: NA; j_gene: TRBJ2-5; abundance: NA
CDR3aa: CASSSLLSSYNEQFF; CDR3nt: TGTGCCAGCAGCTCTCTTCTAAGCTCCTACAATGAGCAGTTCTTC; v_gene: TRBV6-1; d_gene: NA; j_gene: TRBJ2-1; abundance: NA